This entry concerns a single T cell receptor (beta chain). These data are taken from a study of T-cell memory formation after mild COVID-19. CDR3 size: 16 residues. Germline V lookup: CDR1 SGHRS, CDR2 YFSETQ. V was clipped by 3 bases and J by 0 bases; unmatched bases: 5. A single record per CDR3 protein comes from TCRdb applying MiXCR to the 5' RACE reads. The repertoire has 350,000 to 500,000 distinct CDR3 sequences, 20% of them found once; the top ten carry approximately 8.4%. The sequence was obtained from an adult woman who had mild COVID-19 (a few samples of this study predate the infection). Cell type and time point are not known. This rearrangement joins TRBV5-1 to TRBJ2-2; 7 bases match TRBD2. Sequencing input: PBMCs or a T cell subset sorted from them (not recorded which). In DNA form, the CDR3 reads TGCGCCAGCAGCTGGGAACTAGCGTCGAACACCGGGGAGCTGTTTTTT. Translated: CASSWELASNTGELFF.